One sample yielded the 13 T cell receptor beta chains listed below, sequenced in a study of shared clonotypes between healthy human individuals. Data came from immunoSEQ multiplex PCR; TCRdb stores just in-frame clones and leaves some out. The sample lists some 2,500,000 clones; roughly 92% were seen once. The sample consisted of naive CD4+ T cells from PBMCs. Described subset: CD45RA+ positively selected. Receptors originate from a young man in good health. Some clones in this sample may be carry-over from other donors' samples.

V usage is TRBV6-5 and J usage is TRBJ1-2, with 7 positions matching TRBD1. Germline values: CDR1 MNHEY, CDR2 SVGAGI. CDR3 length equals 11 residues. J lost 9 bases, V lost 10 bases, and 8 bases had no gene match. CDR3 sequence (DNA): TGTGCCATCCGGGACAGTCTCCGCTACACCTTC. Translating gives CAIRDSLRYTF.

The chain couples TRBV27 to TRBJ2-5; 11 nucleotides line up with TRBD2. Trimming cost V 2 bases and J 5 bases; bases outside gene matches: 7. The CDR3 has 16 amino acids. CDR1 and CDR2 from the germline V gene are MNHEY and SMNVEV (reference sequence). The CDR3 protein is CASSLGLLAGVETQYF. The CDR3 DNA follows: TGTGCCAGCAGTTTAGGGTTACTAGCGGGAGTCGAGACCCAGTACTTC.

The chain employs TRBV7-9 and TRBJ2-3; possibly TRBD1 for D (5 bases). This CDR3 spans 14 amino acids. The V and J ends lost 5 bases and 4 bases respectively, with 13 bases between them. Germline-derived CDR1 and CDR2 are SEHNR and FQNEAQ (reference sequence). CDR3 sequence reads: CASSGAGAADTQYF. In DNA, the CDR3 is TGTGCCAGCAGCGGGGCAGGTGCCGCAGATACGCAGTATTTT.

The chain joins TRBV7-2 to TRBJ2-7, with 9 bases matching TRBD1. V gave up 5 bases and J gave up 3 bases; unmatched junction bases: 5. The length of the CDR3 is 14 residues. Looked up from germline, CDR1 is SGHTA and CDR2 is FQGNSA. This CDR3 reads CASSVTGGLYEQYF. CDR3 in DNA: TGTGCCAGCAGCGTAACAGGGGGCCTCTACGAGCAGTACTTC.

The rearrangement links TRBV29-1 to TRBJ2-1, with TRBD1 matching over 7 bases. V lost 6 bases and J lost 8; bases outside the gene matches: 10. The CDR3 is made up of 13 amino acids. Germline assignment: CDR1 SQVTM and CDR2 ANQGSEA. In DNA form, the CDR3 reads TGCAGCGTGAACAGGGGTCGGCTGGATGAGCAGTTCTTC. This gives the protein CSVNRGRLDEQFF.

The chain combines TRBV11-3 with TRBJ2-7; 7 bases agree with TRBD1. Germline V gene lookup returns CDR1 SGHNT and CDR2 YENEEA. V shed 7 bases, J shed 4 bases, and the junction held 10 bases outside the gene matches. The CDR3 extends over 14 amino acids. The CDR3 sequence is CASIQTGNFYEQYF. The CDR3, as DNA: TGTGCCAGCATCCAGACAGGGAACTTTTACGAGCAGTACTTC.

The J gene is TRBJ2-1, the V gene TRBV30; the D gene is possibly TRBD2 (5 bases). This CDR3 comprises 15 residues. Per germline, CDR1 GTSNPN and CDR2 SVGIG (reference sequence). The V end lost 0 bases, the J end lost 0 bases, and 9 bases lay between the germline ends. The CDR3 sequence is CAWSVRGLSYNEQFF. The CDR3 DNA reads as TGTGCCTGGAGTGTACGCGGACTCTCCTACAATGAGCAGTTCTTC.

V gene TRBV10-3 combines with J gene TRBJ2-1; D is undetermined. Trimming stripped 10 bases from V and 3 bases from J, with 16 bases between. CDR3 length equals 14 residues. CDR1 is ENHRY, CDR2 SYGVKD, per germline. CDR3 sequence: CATLGAVNYNEQFF. The CDR3 bases are TGTGCCACCCTGGGCGCTGTCAACTACAATGAGCAGTTCTTC.

The rearrangement links TRBV6-4 to TRBJ2-7; D unclear. There are 9 residues in the CDR3. The germline V gene has CDR1 MRHNA and CDR2 SNTAGT. The V gene lost 6 bases and the J gene lost 3 bases, with 0 bases spanning the gap. Written as DNA, the CDR3 is TGTGCCAGCAGCTACGAGCAGTACTTC. Its translation is CASSYEQYF.

The chain combines TRBV7-3 with TRBJ2-1; unclear D gene. Trimming left V 5 bases short and J 5 bases short, with 10 bases between. CDR1 is SGHTA and CDR2 is FQGTGA in the germline V gene. The CDR3 runs to 13 residues. In DNA, the CDR3 is TGTGCCAGCAGCCCCTCCCGGAACAATGAGCAGTTCTTC. This translates into CASSPSRNNEQFF.

The chain is built from TRBV7-3 and TRBJ2-1; D is uncertain. With 0 bases removed from V and 10 bases from J, the gap between germline ends came to 10 bases. The germline V gene encodes CDR1 SGHTA and CDR2 FQGTGA. The CDR3 is made up of 13 amino acids. CDR3 residues: CASSLTQSREQFF. DNA for the CDR3: TGTGCCAGCAGCTTAACCCAGTCCAGGGAGCAGTTCTTC.

The rearrangement uses TRBV19 and TRBJ1-2, with D maybe TRBD1 (6 bases). Deletions cut 6 bases from V and 8 bases from J, with 22 bases between. The length of the CDR3 is 15 residues. In germline, CDR1 is LNHDA, CDR2 SQIVND (reference sequence). The CDR3 sequence: CASRLYSLGASGYTF. CDR3 nucleotides: TGTGCCAGTAGATTGTATAGTTTGGGGGCTTCCGGCTACACCTTC.

V gene TRBV9 combines with J gene TRBJ2-3; the D gene is possibly TRBD1 (5 bases). The CDR3 runs to 17 residues. With 3 bases removed from V and 0 bases from J, the gap between germline ends came to 17 bases. CDR1 SGDLS and CDR2 YYNGEE come from the germline V gene. CDR3 DNA sequence: TGTGCCAGCAGCGCCCCCCCGACAGCGTTTAGCACAGATACGCAGTATTTT. This gives the protein CASSAPPTAFSTDTQYF.